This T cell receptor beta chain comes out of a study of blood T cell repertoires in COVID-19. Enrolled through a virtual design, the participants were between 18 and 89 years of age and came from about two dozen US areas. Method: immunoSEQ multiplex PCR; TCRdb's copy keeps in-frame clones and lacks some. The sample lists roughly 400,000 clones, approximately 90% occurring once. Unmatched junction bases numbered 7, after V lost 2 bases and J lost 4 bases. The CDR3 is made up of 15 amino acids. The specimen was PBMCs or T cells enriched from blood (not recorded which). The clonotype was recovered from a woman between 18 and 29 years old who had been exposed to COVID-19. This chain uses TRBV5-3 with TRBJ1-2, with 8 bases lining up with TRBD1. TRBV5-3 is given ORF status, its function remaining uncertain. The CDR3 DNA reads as TGTGCCAGAAGCTTCCAGACAGGGGATGGCTATGGCTACACCTTC. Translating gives CARSFQTGDGYGYTF.